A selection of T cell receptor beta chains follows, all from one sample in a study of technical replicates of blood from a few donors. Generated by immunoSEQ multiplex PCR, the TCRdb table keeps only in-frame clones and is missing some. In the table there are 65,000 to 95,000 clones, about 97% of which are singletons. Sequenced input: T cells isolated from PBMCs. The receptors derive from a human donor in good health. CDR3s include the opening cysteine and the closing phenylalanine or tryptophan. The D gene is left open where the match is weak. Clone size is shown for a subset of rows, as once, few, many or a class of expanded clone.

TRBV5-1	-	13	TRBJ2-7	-	TGCGCCAGCAGACGGACCCAGGACAACGAGCAGTACTTC	CASRRTQDNEQYF
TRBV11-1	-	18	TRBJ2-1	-	TGTGCCAGCAGCTTAAGGTTTAAGGCGGCTAGCCTCTACGGTGAGCAGTTCTTC	CASSLRFKAASLYGEQFF
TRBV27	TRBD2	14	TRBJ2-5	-	TGTGCCAGCAGTCCCGGGGGGTCCCAAGAGACCCAGTACTTC	CASSPGGSQETQYF
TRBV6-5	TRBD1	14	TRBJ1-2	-	TGTGCCAGCAGTTACCAGGGACAGATCTATGGCTACACCTTC	CASSYQGQIYGYTF
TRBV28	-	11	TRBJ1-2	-	TGTGCCAGCAGCCTTCGCTATGGCTACACCTTC	CASSLRYGYTF
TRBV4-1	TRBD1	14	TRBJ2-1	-	TGCGCCAGCAGCCAAGATCCAGGGGGCGGTGAGCAGTTCTTC	CASSQDPGGGEQFF
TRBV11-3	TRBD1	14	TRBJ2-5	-	TGTGCCAGCAGCCCCGCGGACAGGGGTGAGACCCAGTACTTC	CASSPADRGETQYF
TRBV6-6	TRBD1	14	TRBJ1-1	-	TGTGCCAGCAGTTATGCAGGGGGGCGGACTGAAGCTTTCTTT	CASSYAGGRTEAFF
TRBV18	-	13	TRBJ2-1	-	TGTGCCAGCTCACCGAGTAGGGGCAATGAGCAGTTCTTC	CASSPSRGNEQFF
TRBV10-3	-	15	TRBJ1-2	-	TGTGCCATCAGTGAGTCGAGGACTCCAAACTATGGCTACACCTTC	CAISESRTPNYGYTF
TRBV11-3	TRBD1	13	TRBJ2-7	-	TGTGCCAGCAGCTTGGGGACAGGGAGAGAGCAGTACTTC	CASSLGTGREQYF
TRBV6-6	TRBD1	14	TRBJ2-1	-	TGTGCCAGCGGAATCGGGACAGGGTATAATGAGCAGTTCTTC	CASGIGTGYNEQFF
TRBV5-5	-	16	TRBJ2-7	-	TGTGCCAGCAGCTTGGCCATGAGCGGTACCTACTACGAGCAGTACTTC	CASSLAMSGTYYEQYF
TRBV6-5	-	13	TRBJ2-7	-	TGTGCCAGCAATATCGGGGGTGGATACGAGCAGTACTTC	CASNIGGGYEQYF
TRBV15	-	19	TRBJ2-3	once	TGTGCCACCAGCAGAGGCCTCGGAATACAGGGCCCCCGCACAGATACGCAGTATTTT	CATSRGLGIQGPRTDTQYF
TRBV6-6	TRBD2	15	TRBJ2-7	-	TGTGCCAGCAGTTACTCCGGGACTAGCTCCTACGAGCAGTACTTC	CASSYSGTSSYEQYF
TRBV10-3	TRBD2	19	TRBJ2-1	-	TGTGCCATCAGTGGAATCTCCTTACGGCGGGAGGACTCCTACAATGAGCAGTTCTTC	CAISGISLRREDSYNEQFF
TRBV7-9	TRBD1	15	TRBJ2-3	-	TGTGCCAGCAGCTTTAGGGACAGATACACAGATACGCAGTATTTT	CASSFRDRYTDTQYF
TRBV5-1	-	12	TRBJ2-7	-	TGCGCCAGCAGCCTGTCCAGGGATGAGCAGTACTTC	CASSLSRDEQYF
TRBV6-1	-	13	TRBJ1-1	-	TGTGCCAGCAGCCGCGACATGAACACTGAAGCTTTCTTT	CASSRDMNTEAFF
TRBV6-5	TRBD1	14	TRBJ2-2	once	TGTGCCAGCCAGGGACAGGGGGGGACCGGGGAGCTGTTTTTT	CASQGQGGTGELFF
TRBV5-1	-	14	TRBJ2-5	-	TGCGCCAGCAGCTCGCGACAGGTTCAAGAGACCCAGTACTTC	CASSSRQVQETQYF
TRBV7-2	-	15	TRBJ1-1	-	TGTGCCAGCAGCTACCGAGGGGGGGTGAACACTGAAGCTTTCTTT	CASSYRGGVNTEAFF
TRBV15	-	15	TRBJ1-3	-	TGTGCCACCAGCAGAGAGGGAGCGGGGAGTGACACCATATATTTT	CATSREGAGSDTIYF
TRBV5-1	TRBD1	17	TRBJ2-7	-	TGCGCCAGCAGATATACGGTAACAGGGGGCTTTTCCTACGAGCAGTACTTC	CASRYTVTGGFSYEQYF
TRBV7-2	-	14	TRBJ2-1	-	TGTGCCAGCAGCTTAGCTCGGCTAGCTGGTGAGCAGTTCTTC	CASSLARLAGEQFF
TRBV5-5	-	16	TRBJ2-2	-	TGTGCCAGCAGCATCCCGGACAAAGTTGGCCCCGGGGAGCTGTTTTTT	CASSIPDKVGPGELFF
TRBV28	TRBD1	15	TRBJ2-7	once	TGTGCCAGCAGTGGGGACAGGCTTCGGCTCTACGAGCAGTACTTC	CASSGDRLRLYEQYF
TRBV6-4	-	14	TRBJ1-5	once	TGTGCCAGCAGTGACTCCGGGTGGGGCCGGCCCCAGCATTTT	CASSDSGWGRPQHF
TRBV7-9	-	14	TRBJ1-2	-	TGTGCCAGCAGCTTAGCCGACAGCACCTATGGCTACACCTTC	CASSLADSTYGYTF
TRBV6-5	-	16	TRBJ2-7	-	TGTGCCAGCAGTTACTGGGGCAGGGGGGTAGCCTACGAGCAGTACTTC	CASSYWGRGVAYEQYF
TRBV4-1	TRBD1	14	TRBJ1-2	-	TGCGCCAGCAGCCGTCCGGGACAGGGGCCAGGCTACACCTTC	CASSRPGQGPGYTF
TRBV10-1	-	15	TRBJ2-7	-	TGCGCCAGTTACGACTATCAGGGGATTCCTTACGAGCAGTACTTC	CASYDYQGIPYEQYF
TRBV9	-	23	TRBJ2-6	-	TGTGCCAGCAGCATGAGAAGGATTAGGGACAAGCAGTTTGGTTACTCTGGGGCCAACGTCCTGACTTTC	CASSMRRIRDKQFGYSGANVLTF
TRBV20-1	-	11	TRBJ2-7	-	TGCAGTGCTAGTCTAGCGAGCGAGCAGTACTTC	CSASLASEQYF
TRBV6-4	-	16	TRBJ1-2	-	TGTGCCAGCAGTGCGGCTCCCGAGGCGTTATACTATGGCTACACCTTC	CASSAAPEALYYGYTF
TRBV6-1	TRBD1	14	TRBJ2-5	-	TGTGCCAGCAGAAAGACAGGGGATGGTGAGACCCAGTACTTC	CASRKTGDGETQYF
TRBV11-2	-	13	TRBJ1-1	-	TGTGCCAGCAGCTCCCAGGGGTCTCCTGAAGCTTTCTTT	CASSSQGSPEAFF
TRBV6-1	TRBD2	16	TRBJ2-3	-	TGTGCCAGCAGTGGACTAGCGGGGGGGCCCACAGATACGCAGTATTTT	CASSGLAGGPTDTQYF
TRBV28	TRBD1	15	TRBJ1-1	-	TGTGCCAGCAGTTCGGGACAGGCGGCTAAACATGAAGCTTTCTTT	CASSSGQAAKHEAFF
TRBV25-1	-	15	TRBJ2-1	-	TGTGCCAGCAGTGAATATGTCGGGGGCTACAATGAGCAGTTCTTC	CASSEYVGGYNEQFF
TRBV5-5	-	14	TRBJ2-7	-	TGTGCCAGCAGCACGGACCCGCTAGGAGGCGAGCAGTACTTC	CASSTDPLGGEQYF
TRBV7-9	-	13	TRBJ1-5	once	TGTGCCAGCAGCTTAGCTATCGATCAGCCCCAGCATTTT	CASSLAIDQPQHF
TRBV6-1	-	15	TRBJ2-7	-	TGTGCCAGCAGTGAAGCTCCGGGACAAGTGGCCGAGCAGTACTTC	CASSEAPGQVAEQYF
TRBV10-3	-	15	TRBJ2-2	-	TGTGCCACCATACCCTTTGCGTCAAACACCGGGGAGCTGTTTTTT	CATIPFASNTGELFF
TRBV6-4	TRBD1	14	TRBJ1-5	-	TGTGCCAAATCTGACAGGGGGCTGGTTCAGCCCCAGCATTTT	CAKSDRGLVQPQHF
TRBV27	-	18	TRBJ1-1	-	TGTGCCAGCAGTATAGATACGGACACCTCAAGGAGTTTTACTGAAGCTTTCTTT	CASSIDTDTSRSFTEAFF
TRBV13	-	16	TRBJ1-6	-	TGTGCCAGCAGTCCGGTCGGAGTCTCCTATAATTCACCCCTCCACTTT	CASSPVGVSYNSPLHF
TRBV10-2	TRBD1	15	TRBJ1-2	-	TGCGCCAGCAGCGCATTGATCGGGACAGGGCTTGGCTACACCTTC	CASSALIGTGLGYTF
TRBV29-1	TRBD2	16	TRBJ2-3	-	TGCAGCGTTGTGATGGTGTTAGCGGGCCGCACAGATACGCAGTATTTT	CSVVMVLAGRTDTQYF
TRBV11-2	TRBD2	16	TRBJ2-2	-	TGTGCCAGCAGCTTATTCCGGGACTACTACCCCGGGGAGCTGTTTTTT	CASSLFRDYYPGELFF
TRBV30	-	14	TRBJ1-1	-	TGTGCCTGGAGCGGGCCGGGGATGAACACTGAAGCTTTCTTT	CAWSGPGMNTEAFF
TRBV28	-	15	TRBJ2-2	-	TGTGCCAGCAGTTTAGAGCTTCGGGTCACCGGGGAGCTGTTTTTT	CASSLELRVTGELFF
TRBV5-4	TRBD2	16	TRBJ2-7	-	TGTGCCAGCAGTCAAGCGGGGGGCCTGACAGGGTACGAGCAGTACTTC	CASSQAGGLTGYEQYF
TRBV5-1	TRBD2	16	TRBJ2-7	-	TGCGCCAGCAGCTTGGTCCCGCTAGCGGGAGTAGGCGAGCAGTACTTC	CASSLVPLAGVGEQYF
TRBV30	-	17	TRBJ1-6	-	TGTGCCGGATTCTTACGTGCGGACAGCGTCTATAATTCACCCCTCCACTTT	CAGFLRADSVYNSPLHF
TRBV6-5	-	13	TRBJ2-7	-	TGTGCCAGCAGTTACTCTCGGGTTGGCGAGCAGTACTTC	CASSYSRVGEQYF
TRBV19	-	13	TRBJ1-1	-	TGTGCCAGTAGTATATCCATGAACACTGAAGCTTTCTTT	CASSISMNTEAFF
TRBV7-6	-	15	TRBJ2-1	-	TGTGCCAGCAGCCTGACAGGAAGCTCCTACAATGAGCAGTTCTTC	CASSLTGSSYNEQFF
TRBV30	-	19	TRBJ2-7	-	TGTGCCTGGAGTGTTACATTGTTTTCCCCGGGAAGAGGCTCCTACGAGCAGTACTTC	CAWSVTLFSPGRGSYEQYF